This T cell receptor (beta chain) appears in the sequencing data of a study of shared clonotypes between healthy human individuals. Overall study: The cohort had two women and a few men, ages 18 to 49. Per donor, CD8 memory used one plate, CD8 naive used two, CD4 memory used three and CD4 naive used three.

Of note for this clone: What it recognizes is unknown.

Points from the study as a whole: Memory subsets generally showed lower estimated richness than naive subsets.

Each PCR replicate from the sorted subsets contained 150 to 250 ng DNA, which is about 30,000 T cell genomes. Some clones are missing from TCRdb's copy, which holds only in-frame ones; the method was immunoSEQ multiplex PCR. The sample yields about 2 million clones, about 95% seen once. V lost 4 bases and J lost 5; bases outside the gene matches: 10. The CDR3 totals 16 residues. CDR1 is MNHEY and CDR2 is SVGAGI in the germline V gene. CD45RO-negative, CCR7-selected cells formed the naive CD8 fraction, which excluded terminally differentiated effector memory CD45RA+ cells. Input material: naive CD8+ T cells sorted from blood. The receptor was isolated from a man between 18 and 29 years old in good health. V is TRBV6-5 and J is TRBJ2-1; 8 bases fit TRBD1. In nucleotides, the CDR3 is TGTGCCAGCAGTTGGGGACAGGTCATAGGTCACAATGAGCAGTTCTTC. Its protein product is CASSWGQVIGHNEQFF.